The present T cell receptor beta chain was sequenced within a study of CD8 T cells in ankylosing spondylitis (dated by TCRdb to 2015 to 2018). The study in broad terms: The study set out to find disease-linked TCR variants by profiling T cell receptor beta repertoires in ankylosing spondylitis patients and healthy donors. In total, the full study cohort was made up of approximately 99 healthy donors and some 26 ankylosing spondylitis patients. Peripheral blood samples were taken, and synovial fluid was additionally collected from ankylosing spondylitis patients. What the study reported, not specific to this receptor: Blood from ankylosing spondylitis patients appeared to be characterized by a TCR beta motif composed of about eight highly homologous amino acid variants. The disease-linked clones had a CD8+ phenotype and were found at relatively low frequencies in peripheral blood. Some of the motif variants had been reported before in the synovial fluid and blood of reactive arthritis patients, a finding that suggests common disease-initiation mechanisms. Significant enrichment of the disease-linked clones was reported in matched synovial fluid samples from ankylosing spondylitis patients.

V loses 5 bases, J loses 0 bases, and the germline ends lie 7 bases apart. The CDR3 starts with the cysteine, ends with the phenylalanine, and has 13 residues. The retained sequence is limited to the CDR3, 39 bases, with the frame set at the first base. CDR1 and CDR2 are read off the germline V gene (reference sequence) as SEHNR and FQNEAQ. For sequencing, an Illumina HiSeq 2500 was employed. Quantitative 5'-RACE with molecular barcodes was the method used to prepare the TCR beta libraries. On the authors' methods: To identify disease-linked TCR variants, a new computational method was used, one built on a probabilistic model of VDJ rearrangement. TCRdb redid the processing of the public reads, applying fastp at Q25 and MiXCR, and retained in-frame beta chains. Rows with a matching CDR3 protein are joined into one entry that keeps the most common DNA and genes. None of the V and J calls come from the authors' own analysis; TCRdb made them. In this sample the table shows some 150,000 distinct CDR3 sequences, under 55% of which occur a single time. Together, the top ten hold roughly 15% of the sample.

About this clonotype itself: The antigen it binds to is not known. No qualities accompany the bases; no much larger clone lies one base away.

Synovial fluid samples were matched to blood samples from the same ankylosing spondylitis patients. The clonotype originates from a male donor with ankylosing spondylitis. The V gene is TRBV7-9 and the J gene is TRBJ1-2; no D gene call is confident. Sequenced material: synovial fluid, either unsorted or a sorted T cell fraction (not recorded which). The CDR3 protein is CASSPRANYGYTF. The nucleotides read TGTGCCAGCAGCCCGAGAGCTAACTATGGCTACACCTTC.